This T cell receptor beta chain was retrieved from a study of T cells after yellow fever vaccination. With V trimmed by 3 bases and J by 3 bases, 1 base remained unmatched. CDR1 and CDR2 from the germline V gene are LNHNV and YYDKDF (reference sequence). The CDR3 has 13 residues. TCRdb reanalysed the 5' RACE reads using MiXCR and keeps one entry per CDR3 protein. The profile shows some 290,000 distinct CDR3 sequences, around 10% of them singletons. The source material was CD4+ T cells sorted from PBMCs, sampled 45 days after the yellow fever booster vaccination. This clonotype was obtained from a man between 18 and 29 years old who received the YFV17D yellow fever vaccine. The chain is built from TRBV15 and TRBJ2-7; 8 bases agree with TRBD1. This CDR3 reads CATSRDRDYEQYV. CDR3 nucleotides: TGTGCCACCAGCAGGGACAGGGACTACGAGCAGTACGTC.